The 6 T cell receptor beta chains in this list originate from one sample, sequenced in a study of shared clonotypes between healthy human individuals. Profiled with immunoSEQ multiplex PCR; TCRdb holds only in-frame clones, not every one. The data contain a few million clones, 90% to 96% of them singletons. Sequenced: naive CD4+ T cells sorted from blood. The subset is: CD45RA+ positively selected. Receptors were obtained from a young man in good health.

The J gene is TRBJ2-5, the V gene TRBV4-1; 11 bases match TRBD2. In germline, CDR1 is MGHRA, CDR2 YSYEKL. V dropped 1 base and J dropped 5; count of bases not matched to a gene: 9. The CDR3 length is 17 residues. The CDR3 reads CASSQAEVAGGRETQYF. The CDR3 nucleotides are TGCGCCAGCAGCCAAGCGGAGGTAGCGGGGGGGCGGGAGACCCAGTACTTC.

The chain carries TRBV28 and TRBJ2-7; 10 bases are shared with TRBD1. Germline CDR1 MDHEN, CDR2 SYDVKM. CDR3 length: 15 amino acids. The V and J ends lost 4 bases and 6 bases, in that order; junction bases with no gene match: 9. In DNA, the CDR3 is TGTGCCAGCAGTTCCCCGGGACAGGGGAAAGGCGAGCAGTACTTC. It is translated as CASSSPGQGKGEQYF.

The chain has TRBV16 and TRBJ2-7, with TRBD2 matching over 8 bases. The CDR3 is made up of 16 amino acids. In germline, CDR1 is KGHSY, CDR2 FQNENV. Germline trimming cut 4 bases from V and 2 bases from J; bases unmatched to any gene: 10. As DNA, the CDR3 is TGTGCCAGCAGCCCCCTACTAACGGGGGGGCCCTACGAGCAGTACTTC. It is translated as CASSPLLTGGPYEQYF.

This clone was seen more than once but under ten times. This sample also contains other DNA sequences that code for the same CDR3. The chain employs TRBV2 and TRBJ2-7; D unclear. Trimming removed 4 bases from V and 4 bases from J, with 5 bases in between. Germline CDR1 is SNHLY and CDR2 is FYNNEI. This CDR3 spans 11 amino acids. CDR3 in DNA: TGTGCCAGCAGTGCCAGTTACGAGCAGTACTTC. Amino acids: CASSASYEQYF. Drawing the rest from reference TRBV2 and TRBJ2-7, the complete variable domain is EPEVTQTPSHQVTQMGQEVILRCVPISNHLYFYWYRQILGQKVEFLVSFYNNEISEKSEIFDDQFSVERPDGSNFTLKIRSTKLEDSAMYFCASSASYEQYFGPGTRLTVT.

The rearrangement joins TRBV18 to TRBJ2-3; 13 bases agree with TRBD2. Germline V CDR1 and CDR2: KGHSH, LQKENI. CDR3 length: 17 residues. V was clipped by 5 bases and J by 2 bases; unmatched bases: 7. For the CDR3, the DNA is TGTGCCAGCTCAGAGGGACTAGCGGGGTGGACCACAGATACGCAGTATTTT. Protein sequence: CASSEGLAGWTTDTQYF.

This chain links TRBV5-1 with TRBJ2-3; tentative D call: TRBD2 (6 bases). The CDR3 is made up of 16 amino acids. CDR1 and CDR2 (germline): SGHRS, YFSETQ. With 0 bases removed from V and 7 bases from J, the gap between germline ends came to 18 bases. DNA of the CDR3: TGCGCCAGCAGCTTGGGCCCGTTGGGACTTAGCTATACGCAGTATTTT. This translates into CASSLGPLGLSYTQYF.